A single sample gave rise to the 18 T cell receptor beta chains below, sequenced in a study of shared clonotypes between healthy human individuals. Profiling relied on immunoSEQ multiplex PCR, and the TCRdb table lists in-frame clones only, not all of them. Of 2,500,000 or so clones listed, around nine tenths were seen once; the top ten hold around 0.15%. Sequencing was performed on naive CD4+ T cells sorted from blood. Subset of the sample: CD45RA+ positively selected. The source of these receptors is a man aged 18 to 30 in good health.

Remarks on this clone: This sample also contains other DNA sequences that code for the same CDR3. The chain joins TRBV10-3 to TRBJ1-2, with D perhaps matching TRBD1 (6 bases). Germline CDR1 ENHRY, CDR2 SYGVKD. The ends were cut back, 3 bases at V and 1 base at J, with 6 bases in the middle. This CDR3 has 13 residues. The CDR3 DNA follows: TGTGCCATCAGTGAAGGGGGTAACTATGGCTACACCTTC. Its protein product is CAISEGGNYGYTF.

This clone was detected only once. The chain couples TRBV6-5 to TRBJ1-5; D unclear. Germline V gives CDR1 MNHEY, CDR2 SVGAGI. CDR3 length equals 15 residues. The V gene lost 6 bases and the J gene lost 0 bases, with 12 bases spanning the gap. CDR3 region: CASRLSANSNQPQHF. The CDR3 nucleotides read TGTGCCAGCAGATTGTCGGCAAATAGCAATCAGCCCCAGCATTTT.

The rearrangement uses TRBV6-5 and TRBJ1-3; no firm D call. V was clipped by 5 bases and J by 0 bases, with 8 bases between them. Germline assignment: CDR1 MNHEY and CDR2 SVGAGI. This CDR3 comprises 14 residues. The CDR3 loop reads CASSRAGSGNTIYF. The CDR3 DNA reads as TGTGCCAGCAGTAGGGCTGGCTCTGGAAACACCATATATTTT.

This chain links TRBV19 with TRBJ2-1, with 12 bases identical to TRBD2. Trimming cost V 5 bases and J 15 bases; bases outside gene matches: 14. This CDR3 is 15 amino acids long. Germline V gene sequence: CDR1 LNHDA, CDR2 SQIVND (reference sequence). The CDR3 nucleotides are TGTGCCAGTAGTCCTTCTTCGGCTAGCGGGAGGGTAGGGTTCTTC. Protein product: CASSPSSASGRVGFF.

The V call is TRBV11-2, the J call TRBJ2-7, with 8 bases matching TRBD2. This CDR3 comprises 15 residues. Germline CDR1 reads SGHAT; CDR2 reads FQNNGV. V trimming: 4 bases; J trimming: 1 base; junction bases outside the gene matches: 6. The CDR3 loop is CASSSKRERSYEQYF. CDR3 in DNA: TGTGCCAGCAGCTCAAAGCGGGAGCGGTCCTACGAGCAGTACTTC.

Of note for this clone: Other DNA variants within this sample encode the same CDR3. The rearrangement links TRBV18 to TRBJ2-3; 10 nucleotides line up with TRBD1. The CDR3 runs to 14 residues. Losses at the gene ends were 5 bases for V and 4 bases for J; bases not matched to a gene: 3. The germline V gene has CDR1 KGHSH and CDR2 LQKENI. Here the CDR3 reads CASSSTGGADTQYF. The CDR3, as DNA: TGTGCCAGCTCATCGACAGGGGGCGCAGATACGCAGTATTTT.

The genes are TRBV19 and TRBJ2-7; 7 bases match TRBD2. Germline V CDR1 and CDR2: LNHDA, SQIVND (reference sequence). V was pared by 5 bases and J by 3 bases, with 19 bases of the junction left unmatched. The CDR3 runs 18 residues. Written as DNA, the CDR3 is TGTGCCAGTAGTTTGGAGGGAGGGCCAGGGCCGGTACTCTACGAGCAGTACTTC. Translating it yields CASSLEGGPGPVLYEQYF.

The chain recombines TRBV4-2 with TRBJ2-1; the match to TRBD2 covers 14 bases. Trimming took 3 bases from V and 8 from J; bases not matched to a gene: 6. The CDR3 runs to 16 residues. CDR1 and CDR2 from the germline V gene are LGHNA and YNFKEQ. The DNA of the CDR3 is TGTGCCAGCAGCCACGCGACTAGCGGGGGGGTATATGAGCAGTTCTTC. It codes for CASSHATSGGVYEQFF.

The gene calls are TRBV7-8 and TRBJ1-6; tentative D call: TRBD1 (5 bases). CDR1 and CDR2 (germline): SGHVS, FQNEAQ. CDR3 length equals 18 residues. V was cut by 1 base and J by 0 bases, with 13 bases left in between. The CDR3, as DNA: TGTGCCAGCAGCTTAGTAGGCTCTGGGGGCTCCTATAATTCACCCCTCCACTTT. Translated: CASSLVGSGGSYNSPLHF. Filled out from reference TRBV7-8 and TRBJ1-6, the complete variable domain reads GAGVSQSPRYKVAKRGQDVALRCDPISGHVSLFWYQQALGQGPEFLTYFQNEAQLDKSGLPSDRFFAERPEGSVSTLKIQRTQQEDSAVYLCASSLVGSGGSYNSPLHFGNGTRLTVT.

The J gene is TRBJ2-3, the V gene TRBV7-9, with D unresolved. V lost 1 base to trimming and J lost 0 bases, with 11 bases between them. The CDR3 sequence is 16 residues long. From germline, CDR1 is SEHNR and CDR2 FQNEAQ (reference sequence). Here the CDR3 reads CASSLGYQTSTDTQYF. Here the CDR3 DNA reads TGTGCCAGCAGCTTAGGATATCAGACTAGCACAGATACGCAGTATTTT.

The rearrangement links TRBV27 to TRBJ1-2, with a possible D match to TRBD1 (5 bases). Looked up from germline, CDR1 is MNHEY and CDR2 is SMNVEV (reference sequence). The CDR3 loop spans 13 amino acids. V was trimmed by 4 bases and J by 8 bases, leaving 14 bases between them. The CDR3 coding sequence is TGTGCCAGCAGTTATAGTGGGGGGAACGGCTACACCTTC. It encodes CASSYSGGNGYTF.

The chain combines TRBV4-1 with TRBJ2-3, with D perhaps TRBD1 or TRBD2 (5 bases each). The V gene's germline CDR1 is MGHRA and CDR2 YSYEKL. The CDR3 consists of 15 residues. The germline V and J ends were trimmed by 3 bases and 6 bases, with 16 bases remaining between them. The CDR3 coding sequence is TGCGCCAGCAGCCACCCCGGGGCATTTGGGGATACGCAGTATTTT. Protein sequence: CASSHPGAFGDTQYF.

The CDR3: CASSFSDSSGNTIYF. DNA of the CDR3: TGTGCCAGCAGCTTTTCCGACAGCTCTGGAAACACCATATATTTT. This chain connects TRBV7-6 to TRBJ1-3, with TRBD1 as a possible D gene (5 bases). The germline gives CDR1 SGHVS, CDR2 FNYEAQ. V was cut by 3 bases and J by 0 bases, with 9 bases left in between. The CDR3 is made up of 15 amino acids.

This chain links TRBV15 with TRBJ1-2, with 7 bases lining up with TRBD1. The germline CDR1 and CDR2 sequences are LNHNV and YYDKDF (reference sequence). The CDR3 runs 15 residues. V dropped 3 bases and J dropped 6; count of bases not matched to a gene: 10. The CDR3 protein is CATSSPGQPGDGYTF. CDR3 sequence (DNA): TGTGCCACCAGCAGTCCGGGACAGCCAGGGGATGGCTACACCTTC.

CDR3 loop: CASSPVRVEETQYF. CDR3 DNA: TGTGCCAGCTCACCGGTAAGAGTCGAAGAGACCCAGTACTTC. This chain links TRBV18 with TRBJ2-5; D not certain. This CDR3 spans 14 amino acids. Per germline, CDR1 KGHSH and CDR2 LQKENI. V lost 3 bases to trimming and J lost 3 bases, with 11 bases between them.

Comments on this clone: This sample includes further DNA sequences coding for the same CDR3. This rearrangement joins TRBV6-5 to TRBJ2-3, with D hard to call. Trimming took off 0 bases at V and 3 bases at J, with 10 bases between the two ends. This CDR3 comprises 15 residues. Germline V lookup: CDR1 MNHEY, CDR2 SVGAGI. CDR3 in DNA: TGTGCCAGCAGTTACTCGAACGGCGGTACAGATACGCAGTATTTT. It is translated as CASSYSNGGTDTQYF.

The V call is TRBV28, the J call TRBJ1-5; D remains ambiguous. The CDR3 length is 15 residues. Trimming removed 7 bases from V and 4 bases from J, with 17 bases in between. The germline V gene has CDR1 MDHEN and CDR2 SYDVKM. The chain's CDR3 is CASILSSSTNQPQHF. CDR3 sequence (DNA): TGTGCCAGCATTCTTTCGTCTAGTACAAATCAGCCCCAGCATTTT. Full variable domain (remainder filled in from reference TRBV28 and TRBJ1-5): DVKVTQSSRYLVKRTGEKVFLECVQDMDHENMFWYRQDPGLGLRLIYFSYDVKMKEKGDIPEGYSVSREKKERFSLILESASTNQTSMYLCASILSSSTNQPQHFGDGTRLSIL.

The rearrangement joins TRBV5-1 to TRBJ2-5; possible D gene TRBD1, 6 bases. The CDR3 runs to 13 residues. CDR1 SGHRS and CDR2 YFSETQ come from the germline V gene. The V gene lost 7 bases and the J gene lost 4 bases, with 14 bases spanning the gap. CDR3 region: CASSQGWRETQYF. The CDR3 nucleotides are TGCGCCAGCTCTCAGGGGTGGCGAGAGACCCAGTACTTC.